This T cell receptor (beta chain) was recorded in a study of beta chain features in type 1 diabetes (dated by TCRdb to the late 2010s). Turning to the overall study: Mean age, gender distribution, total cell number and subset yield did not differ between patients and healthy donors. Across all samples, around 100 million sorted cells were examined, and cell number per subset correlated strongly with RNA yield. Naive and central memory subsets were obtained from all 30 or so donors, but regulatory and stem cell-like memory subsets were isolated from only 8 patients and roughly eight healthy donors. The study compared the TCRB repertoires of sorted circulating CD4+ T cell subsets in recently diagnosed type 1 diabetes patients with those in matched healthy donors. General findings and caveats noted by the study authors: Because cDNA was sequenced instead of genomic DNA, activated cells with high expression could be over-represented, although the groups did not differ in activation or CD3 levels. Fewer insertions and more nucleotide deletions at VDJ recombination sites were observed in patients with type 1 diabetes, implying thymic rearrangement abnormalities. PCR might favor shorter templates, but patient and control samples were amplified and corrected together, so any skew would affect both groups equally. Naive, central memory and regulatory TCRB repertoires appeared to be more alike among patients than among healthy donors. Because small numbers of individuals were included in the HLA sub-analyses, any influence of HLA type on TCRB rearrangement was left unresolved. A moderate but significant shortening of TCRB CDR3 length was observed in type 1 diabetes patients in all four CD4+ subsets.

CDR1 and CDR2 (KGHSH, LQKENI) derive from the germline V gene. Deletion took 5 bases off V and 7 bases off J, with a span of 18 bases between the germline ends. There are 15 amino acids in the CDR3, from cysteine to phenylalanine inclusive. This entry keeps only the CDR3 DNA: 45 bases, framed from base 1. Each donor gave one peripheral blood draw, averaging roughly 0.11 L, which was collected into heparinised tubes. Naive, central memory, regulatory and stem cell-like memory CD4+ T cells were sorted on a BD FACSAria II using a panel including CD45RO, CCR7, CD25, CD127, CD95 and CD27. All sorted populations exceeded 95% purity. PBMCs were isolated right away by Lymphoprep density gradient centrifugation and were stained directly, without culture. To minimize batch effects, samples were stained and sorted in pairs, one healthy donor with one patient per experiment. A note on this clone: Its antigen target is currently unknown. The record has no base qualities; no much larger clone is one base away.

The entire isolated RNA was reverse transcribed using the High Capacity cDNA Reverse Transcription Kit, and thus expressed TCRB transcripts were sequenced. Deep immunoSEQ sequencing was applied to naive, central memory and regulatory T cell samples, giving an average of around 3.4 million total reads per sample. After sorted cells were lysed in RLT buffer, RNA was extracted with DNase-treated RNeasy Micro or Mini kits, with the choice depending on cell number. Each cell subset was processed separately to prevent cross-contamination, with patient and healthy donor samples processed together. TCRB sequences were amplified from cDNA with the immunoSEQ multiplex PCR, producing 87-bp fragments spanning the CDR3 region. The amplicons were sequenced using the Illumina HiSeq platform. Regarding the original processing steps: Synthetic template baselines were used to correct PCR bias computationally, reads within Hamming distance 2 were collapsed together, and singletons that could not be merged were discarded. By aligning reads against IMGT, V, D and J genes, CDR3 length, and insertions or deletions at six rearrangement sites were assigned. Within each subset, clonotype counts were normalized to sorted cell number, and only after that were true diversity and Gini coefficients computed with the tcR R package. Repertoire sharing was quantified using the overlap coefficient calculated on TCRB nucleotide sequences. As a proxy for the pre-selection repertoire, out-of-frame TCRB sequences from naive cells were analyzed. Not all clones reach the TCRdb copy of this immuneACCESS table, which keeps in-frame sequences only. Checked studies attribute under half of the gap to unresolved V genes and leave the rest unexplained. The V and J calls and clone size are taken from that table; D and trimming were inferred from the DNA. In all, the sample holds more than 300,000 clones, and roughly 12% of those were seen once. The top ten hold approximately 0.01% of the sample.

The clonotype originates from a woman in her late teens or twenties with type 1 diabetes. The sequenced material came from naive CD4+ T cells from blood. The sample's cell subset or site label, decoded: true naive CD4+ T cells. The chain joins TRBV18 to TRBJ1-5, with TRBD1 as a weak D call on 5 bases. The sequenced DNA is TGTGCCAGCTCAACACAGGCCCCTTCAGCGCAGCCCCAGCATTTT. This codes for CASSTQAPSAQPQHF.